Below, 29 T cell receptor beta chains from the same sample are listed, as sequenced in a study of cytomegalovirus exposure and HLA in healthy donors. The study ran its PCR with 60 Vbeta and 13 Jbeta primers. The repertoire was sequenced with immunoSEQ multiplex PCR; TCRdb's copy has only in-frame clones and lacks some. Seen here are 110,000 to 150,000 clones, over 70% observed once, and the top ten hold 1.5% to 2%. Sequencing was carried out using PBMCs. The receptors come from a woman aged 40 to 49 in good health and CMV-seronegative.

The chain links TRBV15 to TRBJ2-4; TRBD2 is a possible D gene (6 bases). V gave up 3 bases and J gave up 9 bases, with 18 bases separating them. The length of the CDR3 is 15 residues. Germline CDR1 is LNHNV and CDR2 is YYDKDF (reference sequence). The CDR3 sequence: CATSRGLPYASIQYF. Written as DNA, the CDR3 is TGTGCCACCAGCAGGGGACTCCCTTACGCGAGCATTCAGTACTTC.

The genes are TRBV18 and TRBJ1-1; D gene uncertain. The germline V gene encodes CDR1 KGHSH and CDR2 LQKENI. The V end lost 4 bases, the J end lost 3 bases, and 12 bases lay between the germline ends. CDR3 length: 14 residues. CDR3 amino acids: CASSRYSEDTEAFF. For the CDR3, the DNA is TGTGCCAGCTCACGGTACTCCGAGGACACTGAAGCTTTCTTT.

The chain combines TRBV27 with TRBJ2-1, with TRBD2 matching over 13 bases. V was clipped by 4 bases and J by 5 bases; unmatched bases: 8. Germline CDR1 reads MNHEY; CDR2 reads SMNVEV (reference sequence). The CDR3 is 17 residues long. The CDR3, as DNA: TGTGCCAGCAGTTCATGGACTAGCGGGGGTAAGGACAATGAGCAGTTCTTC. As protein: CASSSWTSGGKDNEQFF.

This sequence joins TRBV15 and TRBJ2-1, with TRBD2 identical over 8 bases. V shed 1 base, J shed 8 bases, and the junction held 10 bases outside the gene matches. The CDR3 has 16 residues. The V gene's germline CDR1 is LNHNV and CDR2 YYDKDF (reference sequence). The CDR3 here is CATSRGLSGKRYEQFF. The CDR3, as DNA: TGTGCCACCAGCAGAGGGCTTAGCGGGAAAAGGTATGAGCAGTTCTTC.

The genes are TRBV6-1 and TRBJ1-5, with D uncertain. This CDR3 is 14 amino acids long. Deletions cut 8 bases from V and 3 bases from J, with 14 bases between. Germline V gives CDR1 MNHNS, CDR2 SASEGT. The CDR3 spells CASVEGGFNQPQHF. The DNA of the CDR3 is TGTGCCAGCGTGGAGGGTGGGTTCAATCAGCCCCAGCATTTT.

V is TRBV29-1 and J is TRBJ1-2; tentative D call: TRBD1 (6 bases). The CDR3 spans 11 residues. Trimming took 5 bases from V and 5 from J, leaving 9 bases between them. Germline V gives CDR1 SQVTM, CDR2 ANQGSEA. The CDR3, as DNA: TGCAGCGTTTTCGGACAGTATGGCTACACCTTC. Its protein product is CSVFGQYGYTF.

The chain carries TRBV7-9 and TRBJ2-2; 7 bases map to TRBD2. The CDR3 sequence is 14 residues long. Germline lookup yields CDR1 SEHNR and CDR2 FQNEAQ (reference sequence). Losses at the gene ends were 7 bases for V and 7 bases for J; bases not matched to a gene: 9. The CDR3 protein is CASITGGMSGELFF. The DNA for the CDR3 is TGTGCCAGCATCACCGGGGGGATGAGCGGGGAGCTGTTTTTT. The entire variable domain, with the rest obtained from reference TRBV7-9 and TRBJ2-2, is as follows: DTGVSQNPRHKITKRGQNVTFRCDPISEHNRLYWYRQTLGQGPEFLTYFQNEAQLEKSRLLSDRFSAERPKGSFSTLEIQRTEQGDSAMYLCASITGGMSGELFFGEGSRLTVL.

The chain joins TRBV6-4 to TRBJ2-1; TRBD2 matches 7 bases. Trimming at V came to 8 bases and at J to 7 bases, leaving 11 bases not matched to a gene. Germline V gene data show CDR1 as MRHNA and CDR2 as SNTAGT. The CDR3 contains 14 residues. For the CDR3, the DNA is TGTGCCAGCTCTGGGGAGGGTGTGGGGAATGAGCAGTTCTTC. It encodes CASSGEGVGNEQFF.

The chain has TRBV2 and TRBJ2-6, with D possibly matching TRBD1 (6 bases). This CDR3 is 18 amino acids long. V was pared by 6 bases and J by 0 bases, with 18 bases between. CDR1 is SNHLY and CDR2 is FYNNEI in the germline V gene. The CDR3 bases are TGTGCCAGCAGAAGGGGTGGGACATTATACTCTGGGGCCAACGTCCTGACTTTC. It is translated as CASRRGGTLYSGANVLTF.

The chain uses TRBV6-1 and TRBJ1-2; 8 bases are shared with TRBD1. V lost 6 bases, J lost 3 bases, and 6 bases stayed unmatched. The CDR3 is 14 amino acids. Germline lookup yields CDR1 MNHNS and CDR2 SASEGT. The chain's CDR3 is CASSLQGGHYGYTF. The CDR3 bases are TGTGCCAGCAGCCTACAGGGGGGGCACTATGGCTACACCTTC.

The genes are TRBV5-8 and TRBJ1-5; the match to TRBD1 covers 8 bases. Germline V lookup: CDR1 SGHTS, CDR2 YDEGEE. There are 14 residues in the CDR3. V dropped 4 bases and J dropped 11; count of bases not matched to a gene: 11. The DNA for the CDR3 is TGTGCCAGCAGCAGGACAGGGCCCCAAGGGGCCCAGCATTTT. This translates into CASSRTGPQGAQHF.

As regards this clone: The same CDR3 can be traced to other DNA sequences in this sample. J is TRBJ2-7 and V is TRBV6-5; 12 positions match TRBD2. V gave up 6 bases and J gave up 5 bases; unmatched junction bases: 8. Germline CDR1 is MNHEY and CDR2 is SVGAGI. There are 15 residues in the CDR3. CDR3 sequence: CASSRLAGDWDEQYF. CDR3 nucleotide sequence: TGTGCCAGCAGCAGACTAGCGGGAGATTGGGACGAGCAGTACTTC.

V usage is TRBV2 and J usage is TRBJ2-1, with TRBD1 identical over 8 bases. CDR3 length equals 16 residues. CDR1 and CDR2 from the germline V gene are SNHLY and FYNNEI. The V gene end was trimmed by 5 bases and the J gene end by 3 bases; junction bases not matched to a gene: 9. The chain's CDR3 is CASSRGPGTGYNEQFF. DNA for the CDR3: TGTGCCAGCAGTCGAGGGCCCGGGACAGGCTACAATGAGCAGTTCTTC.

The chain has TRBV6-1 and TRBJ2-1; TRBD1 matches at 9 bases. The CDR3 totals 15 residues. V trimming: 3 bases; J trimming: 1 base; junction bases outside the gene matches: 1. Germline loops: CDR1 MNHNS, CDR2 SASEGT. CDR3 sequence: CASSDGTGSYNEQFF. The CDR3 DNA is TGTGCCAGCAGTGACGGGACAGGGTCCTACAATGAGCAGTTCTTC.

This chain connects TRBV5-1 to TRBJ2-5; 7 positions match TRBD1. Losses at the gene ends were 7 bases for V and 4 bases for J; bases not matched to a gene: 10. In germline, CDR1 is SGHRS, CDR2 YFSETQ. The CDR3 length is 14 residues. This CDR3 reads CASQTNRGLETQYF. The DNA for the CDR3 is TGCGCCAGCCAAACAAATAGGGGGCTAGAGACCCAGTACTTC.

This clone was observed a handful of times. CDR3 residues: CASSPFLASGKETQYF. CDR3 sequence (DNA): TGTGCCAGCTCACCATTTCTGGCTAGCGGGAAAGAGACCCAGTACTTC. The chain is built from TRBV18 and TRBJ2-5, with 9 bases that match TRBD2. The CDR3 is made up of 16 amino acids. Trimming cost V 2 bases and J 3 bases; bases outside gene matches: 7. Per germline, CDR1 KGHSH and CDR2 LQKENI.

The chain carries TRBV2 and TRBJ1-2; 7 positions agree with TRBD1. The CDR3 covers 12 residues. After removal of 8 bases from V and 4 bases from J, the junction contained 4 bases not matched to a gene. The germline CDR1 and CDR2 sequences are SNHLY and FYNNEI. The CDR3 spells CASLQGPYGYTF. CDR3 in DNA: TGTGCCAGCCTACAGGGGCCCTATGGCTACACCTTC.

On this clone itself: In the same sample, other DNA sequences code for this CDR3. V usage is TRBV9 and J usage is TRBJ1-2; maybe TRBD1 (5 bases). From germline, CDR1 is SGDLS and CDR2 YYNGEE. Trimming took off 2 bases at V and 2 bases at J, with 7 bases between the two ends. The CDR3 covers 13 residues. The CDR3 loop reads CASSVQGNYGYTF. The DNA of the CDR3 is TGTGCCAGCAGCGTCCAGGGAAACTATGGCTACACCTTC.

J is TRBJ1-1 and V is TRBV5-1; possible D gene TRBD1, 5 bases. Trimming left V 0 bases short and J 1 base short, with 13 bases between. The CDR3 extends over 16 amino acids. Germline V gives CDR1 SGHRS, CDR2 YFSETQ. The CDR3 protein is CASSLGGWRGNTEAFF. In DNA form, the CDR3 reads TGCGCCAGCAGCTTGGGGGGGTGGAGGGGGAACACTGAAGCTTTCTTT.

The gene calls are TRBV5-1 and TRBJ2-5; D gene unclear. From germline, CDR1 is SGHRS and CDR2 YFSETQ. This CDR3 is built from 15 residues. V was pared by 3 bases and J by 1 base, with 13 bases between. The CDR3 DNA sequence: TGCGCCAGCAGCTACGTCCCCTCGGGCCAAGAGACCCAGTACTTC. Translating gives CASSYVPSGQETQYF.

This chain connects TRBV5-4 to TRBJ1-1; 10 positions match TRBD1. V lost 2 bases to trimming and J lost 4 bases; unmatched junction nucleotides: 2. Per germline, CDR1 SGHNT and CDR2 YYREEE (reference sequence). The CDR3 sequence is 14 residues long. The CDR3 loop reads CASSFDRGRTEAFF. The CDR3 DNA sequence: TGTGCCAGCAGCTTCGACAGGGGGCGCACTGAAGCTTTCTTT.

The rearrangement joins TRBV6-4 to TRBJ1-5, with 10 bases lining up with TRBD1. The V segment lost 6 bases and the J segment 4 bases; nucleotides outside the gene matches: 3. The CDR3 length is 14 residues. Per germline, CDR1 MRHNA and CDR2 SNTAGT. The CDR3 here is CASRDRGSNQPQHF. In nucleotides, the CDR3 is TGTGCCAGCAGGGACAGGGGGAGTAATCAGCCCCAGCATTTT.

The chain recombines TRBV9 with TRBJ2-7; TRBD1 aligns across 10 bases. V shed 2 bases and J 2 bases; nucleotides not matched to a gene: 4. Germline assignment: CDR1 SGDLS and CDR2 YYNGEE. The CDR3 totals 15 residues. CDR3 in amino acids: CASSVGQGIPYEQYF. The CDR3 nucleotides are TGTGCCAGCAGCGTGGGACAGGGGATCCCCTACGAGCAGTACTTC.

This clone has only a few counts. This chain joins TRBV28 and TRBJ2-6; D is uncertain. Germline CDR1 is MDHEN and CDR2 is SYDVKM. The CDR3 loop spans 13 amino acids. With 8 bases removed from V and 2 bases from J, the gap between germline ends came to 7 bases. CDR3 residues: CASQVAGANVLTF. The CDR3 DNA reads as TGTGCCAGCCAGGTCGCTGGGGCCAACGTCCTGACTTTC.

This clone was seen a single time. This chain links TRBV6-1 with TRBJ1-2; D may be TRBD1 (5 bases). The V end was cut by 3 bases, the J end by 4 bases, with 18 bases between. This CDR3 is 16 amino acids long. CDR1 is MNHNS, CDR2 SASEGT, per germline. CDR3 coding DNA: TGTGCCAGCAGTGAGGGGGTTGGGAGGGCATCCTATGGCTACACCTTC. Protein sequence: CASSEGVGRASYGYTF.

The gene calls are TRBV6-5 and TRBJ2-1; possibly TRBD1 for D (6 bases). Germline values: CDR1 MNHEY, CDR2 SVGAGI. Trimming left V 0 bases short and J 6 bases short, with 9 bases between. The CDR3 covers 14 residues. The CDR3 sequence is CASSYSGRGNEQFF. DNA for the CDR3: TGTGCCAGCAGTTACTCGGGCAGGGGCAATGAGCAGTTCTTC.

The DNA for the CDR3 is TGTGCCAGCTCACCAACCCTCAGGGGTAATAATTCACCCCTCCACTTT. This sequence encodes CASSPTLRGNNSPLHF. V gene TRBV18 combines with J gene TRBJ1-6; tentative D call: TRBD1 (6 bases). V gave up 2 bases and J gave up 5 bases, with 13 bases separating them. Germline V gene data show CDR1 as KGHSH and CDR2 as LQKENI. The CDR3 contains 16 residues.

This chain uses TRBV11-2 with TRBJ2-7; TRBD2 matches 7 bases. Germline V CDR1 and CDR2: SGHAT, FQNNGV. The trim removed 5 bases at V and 6 bases at J, leaving 13 bases unmatched. The CDR3 extends over 15 amino acids. CDR3 residues: CASSPLRGMSFEQYF. CDR3 sequence (DNA): TGTGCCAGCAGCCCACTGCGGGGGATGAGTTTCGAGCAGTACTTC.

V usage is TRBV5-1 and J usage is TRBJ2-3; D possibly corresponds to TRBD1 (6 bases). The V end was cut by 4 bases, the J end by 4 bases, with 22 bases between. Germline values: CDR1 SGHRS, CDR2 YFSETQ. This CDR3 is built from 17 residues. The CDR3 DNA reads as TGCGCCAGCAGCCTGAACCACCAGGGGAGCAGTGCAGATACGCAGTATTTT. Residues: CASSLNHQGSSADTQYF. The whole variable domain, filled in from reference TRBV5-1 and TRBJ2-3, reads KAGVTQTPRYLIKTRGQQVTLSCSPISGHRSVSWYQQTPGQGLQFLFEYFSETQRNKGNFPGRFSGRQFSNSRSEMNVSTLELGDSALYLCASSLNHQGSSADTQYFGPGTRLTVL.